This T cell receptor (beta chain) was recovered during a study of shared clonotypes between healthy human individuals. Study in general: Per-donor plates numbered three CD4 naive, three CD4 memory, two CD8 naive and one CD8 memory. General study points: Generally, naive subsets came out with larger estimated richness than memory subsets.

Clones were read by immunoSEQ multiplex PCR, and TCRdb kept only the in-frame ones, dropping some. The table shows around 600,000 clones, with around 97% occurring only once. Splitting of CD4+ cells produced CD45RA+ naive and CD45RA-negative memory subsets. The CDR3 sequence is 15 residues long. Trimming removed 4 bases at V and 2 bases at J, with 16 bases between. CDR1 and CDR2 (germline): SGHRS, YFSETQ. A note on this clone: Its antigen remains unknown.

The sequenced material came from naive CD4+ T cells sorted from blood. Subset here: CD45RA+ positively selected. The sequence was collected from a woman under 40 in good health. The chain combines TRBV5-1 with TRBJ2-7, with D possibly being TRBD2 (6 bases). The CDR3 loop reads CASSRGGTGTYEQYF. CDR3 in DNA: TGCGCCAGCAGCCGGGGAGGTACAGGCACCTACGAGCAGTACTTC.